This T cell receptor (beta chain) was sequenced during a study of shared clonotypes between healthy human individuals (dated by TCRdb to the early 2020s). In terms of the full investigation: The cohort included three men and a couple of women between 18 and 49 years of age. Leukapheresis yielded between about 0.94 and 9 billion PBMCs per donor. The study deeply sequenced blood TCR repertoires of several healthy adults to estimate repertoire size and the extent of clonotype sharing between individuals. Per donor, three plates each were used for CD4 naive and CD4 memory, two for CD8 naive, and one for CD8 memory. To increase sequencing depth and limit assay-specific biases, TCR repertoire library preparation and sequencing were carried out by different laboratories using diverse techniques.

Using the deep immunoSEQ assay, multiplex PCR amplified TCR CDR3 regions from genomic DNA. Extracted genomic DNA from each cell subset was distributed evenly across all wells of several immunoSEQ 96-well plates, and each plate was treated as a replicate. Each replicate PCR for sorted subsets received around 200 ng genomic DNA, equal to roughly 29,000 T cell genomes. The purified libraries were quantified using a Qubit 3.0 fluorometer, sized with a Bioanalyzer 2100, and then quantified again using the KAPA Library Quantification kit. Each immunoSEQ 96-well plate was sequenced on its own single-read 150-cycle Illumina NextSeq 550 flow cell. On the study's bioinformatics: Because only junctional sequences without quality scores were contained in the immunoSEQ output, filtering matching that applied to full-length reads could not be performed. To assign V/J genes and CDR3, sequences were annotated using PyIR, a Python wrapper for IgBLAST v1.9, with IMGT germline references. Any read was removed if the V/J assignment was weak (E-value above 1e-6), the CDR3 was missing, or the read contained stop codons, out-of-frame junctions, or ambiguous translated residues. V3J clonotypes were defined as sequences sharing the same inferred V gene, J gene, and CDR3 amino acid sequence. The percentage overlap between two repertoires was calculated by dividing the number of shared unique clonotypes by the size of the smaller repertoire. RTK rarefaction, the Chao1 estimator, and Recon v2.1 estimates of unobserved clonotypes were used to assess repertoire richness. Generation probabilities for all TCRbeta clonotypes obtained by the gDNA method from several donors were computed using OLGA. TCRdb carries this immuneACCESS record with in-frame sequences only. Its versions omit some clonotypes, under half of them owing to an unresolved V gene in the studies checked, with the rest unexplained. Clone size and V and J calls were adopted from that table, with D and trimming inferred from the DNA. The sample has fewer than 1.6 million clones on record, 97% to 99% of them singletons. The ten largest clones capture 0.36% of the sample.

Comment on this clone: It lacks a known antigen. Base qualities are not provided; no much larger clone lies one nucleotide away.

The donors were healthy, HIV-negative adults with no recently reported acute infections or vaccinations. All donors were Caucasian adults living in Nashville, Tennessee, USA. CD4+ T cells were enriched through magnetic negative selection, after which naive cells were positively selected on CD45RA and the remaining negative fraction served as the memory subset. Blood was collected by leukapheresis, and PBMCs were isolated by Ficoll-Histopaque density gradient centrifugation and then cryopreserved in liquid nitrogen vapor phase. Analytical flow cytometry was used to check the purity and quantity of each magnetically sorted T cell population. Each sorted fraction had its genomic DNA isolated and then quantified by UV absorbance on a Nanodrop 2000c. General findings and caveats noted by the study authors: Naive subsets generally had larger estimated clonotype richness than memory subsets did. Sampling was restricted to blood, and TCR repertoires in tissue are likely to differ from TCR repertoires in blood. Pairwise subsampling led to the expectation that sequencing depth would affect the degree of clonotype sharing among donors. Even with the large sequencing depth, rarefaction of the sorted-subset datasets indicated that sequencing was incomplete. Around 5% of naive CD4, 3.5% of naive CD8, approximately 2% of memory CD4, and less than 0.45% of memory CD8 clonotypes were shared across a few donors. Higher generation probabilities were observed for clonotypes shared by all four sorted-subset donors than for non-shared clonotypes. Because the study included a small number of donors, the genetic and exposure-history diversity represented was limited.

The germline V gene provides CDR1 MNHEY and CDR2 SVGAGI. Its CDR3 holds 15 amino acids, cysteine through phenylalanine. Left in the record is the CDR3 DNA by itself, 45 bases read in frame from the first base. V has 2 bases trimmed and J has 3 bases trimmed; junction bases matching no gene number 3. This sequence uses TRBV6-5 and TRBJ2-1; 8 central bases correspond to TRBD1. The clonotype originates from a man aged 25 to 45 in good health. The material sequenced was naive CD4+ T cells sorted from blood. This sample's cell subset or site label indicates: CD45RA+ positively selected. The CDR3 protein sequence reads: CASSYRQGIYNEQFF. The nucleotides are TGTGCCAGCAGTTACCGACAGGGGATCTACAATGAGCAGTTCTTC.